This T cell receptor beta chain is from a study of blood T cell repertoires in COVID-19. Whole-study context: Italy, Spain and the United States were the sources of the convalescent and acute COVID-19 samples. The analysed material was cDNA or gDNA that came from T cells, B-cell-depleted T cells, or PBMCs.

The cohort comprised adults aged roughly 18 to 100 years residing in 20 to 25 US areas. Assignment of participants to cohorts was predicated upon participant-reported clinical history. Assay: immunoSEQ multiplex PCR; the TCRdb copy retains only in-frame clones and omits some. The table records roughly 200,000 clones, about 91% of them present only once. The receptor comes from a woman aged 40 to 55 with acute COVID-19. Material for sequencing was PBMCs or T cells enriched from blood (not recorded which).

CDR3 region: CASSQGGRGRTEGNTIYF. CDR3 coding DNA: TGCGCCAGCAGCCAAGGAGGCAGGGGCCGAACGGAAGGAAACACCATATATTTT. This chain connects TRBV4-1 to TRBJ1-3; TRBD1 might be the D (6 bases). This CDR3 is built from 18 residues. CDR1 MGHRA and CDR2 YSYEKL come from the germline V gene. Trimming stripped 1 base from V and 4 bases from J, with 20 bases between.